This record looks at one T cell receptor (beta chain) sequence and its context. The target antigen is unknown. Per the original data handling: In papillary thyroid cancer, a distant-metastasis classifier was built using CDR3 differences across clinicopathological groups. TCRdb used MiXCR to call clones anew from the PCR reads. Clone size and V and J calls follow TCRdb, not the original study. The repertoire has more than 6,000 clones, around 30% of them found once; the top ten carry about an eighth. Not a single patient had been given any form of treatment at any point before undergoing thyroid surgery. The entry originates in a study of metastatic and nonmetastatic thyroid tumors. Overall study findings and caveats: In blood and tumor, TCR beta diversity was reportedly significantly higher in malignant thyroid tumors than in benign nodules.

V lost 6 bases, J lost 6 bases, and 21 bases lay in between. The CDR3 spans 14 residues. The V gene's germline CDR1 is DFQATT and CDR2 SNEGSKA (reference sequence). Sequencing was done on a sample of adjacent normal tissue. J is TRBJ2-7 and V is TRBV20-1; no clear D gene. The TCR sequence derives from a female donor with papillary thyroid cancer or a benign thyroid nodule (not recorded which). Some clones in this sample may be carry-over from other donors' samples. Here the CDR3 DNA reads TGCAGTGCCCTCGGAGCCCAAGGGAACCGCGAGCAGTACTTC. This gives the protein CSALGAQGNREQYF.